This record looks at one TCR beta chain sequence and its context. The antigen this receptor binds is unknown. The sample holds no much larger clone one base away, and base qualities are not on file. These data belong to a study of blood T cell repertoires in COVID-19 (dated by TCRdb to between 2020 and 2021). About the investigation overall: Samples from collaborators originated in the United States, Italy and Spain and spanned both the acute and convalescent phases of COVID-19. The prospective study material was composed of cDNA or gDNA derived from T cells, B-cell-depleted T cells, or PBMCs. Where HLA class I and class II types were available, the types were taken from metadata supplied by the sample provider, not from assay-based typing. Subjects who had been exposed to COVID-19, were actively infected with it, or had recovered from it provided the deeply sampled blood TCRbeta repertoires that made up the dataset. The repertoires were made available in a free public database intended to serve as a resource for research on the immune response to SARS-CoV-2. Samples came from the ongoing ImmuneRACE study (first 160 participants) plus 1,254 subjects from 6 global collaborators. Sample metadata almost always included a de-identified subject ID, COVID-19 status, age in years and sex.

Paper-wide results and their limitations: The amount of clinical and demographic metadata varied by source and participant and was provided uncurated.

Relative to germline, V is 3 bases shorter and J is 2 bases shorter, with 8 bases between their ends. As encoded in the germline V gene (reference sequence), CDR1 is MNHEY while CDR2 is SMNVEV. The CDR3, from cysteine to phenylalanine, totals 14 residues. Just CDR3 DNA is preserved here, 42 bases in frame from base 1. The immunoSEQ Assay, a bias-controlled multiplex PCR, was used to amplify TCRbeta CDR3 regions from genomic DNA. Under the source paper's analysis protocol: The number of nucleated cells in each sample was estimated by amplification of reference gene primers within the assay. To quantify the absolute abundance of each unique TCRbeta CDR3 rearrangement, sequence reads were collapsed and filtered. Productive Simpson clonality was computed per sample as the square root of Simpson's diversity index over productive rearrangements. The clones in this table, taken by TCRdb from immuneACCESS, are in-frame only. Not every clone is retained; where verified, under half of the shortfall comes from an unresolved V gene, and the cause of the rest is unknown. The V and J calls and clone size come from that table; D and trimming were worked out from the DNA. For this sample the table gives around 98,000 clones, of which 70% to 90% were detected only once. Approximately 4.9% of the sample is taken by the ten largest.

The collaborating institutions used their own protocols to collect whole blood in K2EDTA tubes. For TCRbeta analysis, collaborator samples were shipped as frozen whole blood, as isolated PBMCs, or as DNA extracted from either sample type. The specimen sequenced was peripheral blood. The source of this sequence is a man between 65 and 85 years old with acute or convalescent COVID-19. Recombination linked TRBV27 to TRBJ1-5, with the D segment identity uncertain. CDR3 loop: CASSLGRRNQPQHF. The nucleotide sequence is given as TGTGCCAGCAGTTTGGGCAGGCGCAATCAGCCCCAGCATTTT.